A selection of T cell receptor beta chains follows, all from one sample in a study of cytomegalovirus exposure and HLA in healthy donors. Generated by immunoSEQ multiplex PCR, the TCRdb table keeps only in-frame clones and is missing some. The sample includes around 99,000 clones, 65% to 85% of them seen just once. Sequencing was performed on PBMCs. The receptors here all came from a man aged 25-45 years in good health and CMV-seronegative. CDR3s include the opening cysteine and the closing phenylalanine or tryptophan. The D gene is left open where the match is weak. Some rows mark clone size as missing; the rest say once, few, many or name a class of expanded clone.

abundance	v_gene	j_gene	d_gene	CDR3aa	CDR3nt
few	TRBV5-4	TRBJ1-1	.	CASSSRDTEAFF	TGTGCCAGCAGCTCCAGGGACACTGAAGCTTTCTTT
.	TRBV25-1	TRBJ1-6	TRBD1	CATKGTGGSYNSPLHF	TGTGCCACCAAGGGGACAGGGGGCTCCTATAATTCACCCCTCCACTTT
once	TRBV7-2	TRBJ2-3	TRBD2	CASPKGLAGLTDTQYF	TGTGCCAGCCCTAAGGGACTAGCGGGGCTCACAGATACGCAGTATTTT
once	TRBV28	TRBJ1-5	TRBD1	CASRPPGRGLGQPQHF	TGTGCCAGCAGACCCCCGGGCAGGGGGCTGGGTCAGCCCCAGCATTTT
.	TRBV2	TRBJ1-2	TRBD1	CASSPTGGAFKAYGYTF	TGTGCCAGCAGCCCGACAGGGGGCGCTTTCAAAGCCTATGGCTACACCTTC
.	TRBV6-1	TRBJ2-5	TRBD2	CASSDRRGGRTQYF	TGTGCCAGCAGCGACCGGCGGGGGGGCCGGACCCAGTACTTC
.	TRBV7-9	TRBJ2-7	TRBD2	CASSLAGAANEQYF	TGTGCCAGCAGCCTAGCGGGAGCGGCGAACGAGCAGTACTTC
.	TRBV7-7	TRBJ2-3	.	CASSRRLGAADTQYF	TGTGCTAGCAGCCGCCGGTTGGGGGCCGCAGATACGCAGTATTTT
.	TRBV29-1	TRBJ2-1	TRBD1	CSVEDGQGLNEQFF	TGCAGCGTTGAAGATGGACAGGGCCTCAATGAGCAGTTCTTC
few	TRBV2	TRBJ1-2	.	CASIPTGSYGYTF	TGTGCCAGCATACCGACAGGAAGCTATGGCTACACCTTC
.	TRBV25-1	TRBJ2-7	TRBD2	CASSPNHPLAGFIYEQYF	TGTGCCAGCAGCCCTAACCACCCGCTAGCGGGATTCATCTACGAGCAGTACTTC
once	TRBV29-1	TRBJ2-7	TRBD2	CSVTTPGLADILPYEQYF	TGCAGCGTTACTACTCCGGGACTAGCGGATATCCTACCCTACGAGCAGTACTTC
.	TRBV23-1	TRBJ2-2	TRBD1	CASSQSRTGNTGELFF	TGCGCCAGCAGTCAATCGAGGACAGGGAACACCGGGGAGCTGTTTTTT
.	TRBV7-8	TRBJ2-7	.	CASNSYGYEQYF	TGTGCCAGCAATTCTTACGGGTACGAGCAGTACTTC
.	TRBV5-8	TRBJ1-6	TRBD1	CASSSWGQYNSPLHF	TGTGCCAGCAGCTCGTGGGGACAGTATAATTCACCCCTCCACTTT
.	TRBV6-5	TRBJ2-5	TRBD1	CASSSPRWQGQKTQYF	TGTGCCAGCAGTTCCCCCCGGTGGCAGGGACAGAAGACCCAGTACTTC
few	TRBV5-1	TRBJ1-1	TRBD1	CASSWDAGGSTEAFF	TGCGCCAGCAGCTGGGACGCAGGGGGCAGCACTGAAGCTTTCTTT
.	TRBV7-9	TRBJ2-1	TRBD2	CASSWRASGNNEQFF	TGTGCCAGCAGCTGGAGGGCTAGCGGGAACAATGAGCAGTTCTTC
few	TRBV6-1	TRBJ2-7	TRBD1	CASSVGTGGYEQYF	TGTGCCAGCAGCGTCGGGACAGGGGGCTACGAGCAGTACTTC
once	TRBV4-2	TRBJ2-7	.	CASSGGSYEQYF	TGTGCCAGCAGCGGTGGCAGCTACGAGCAGTACTTC
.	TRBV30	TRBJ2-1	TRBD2	CAWSAGTSSNEQFF	TGTGCCTGGAGTGCCGGGACTAGTTCCAATGAGCAGTTCTTC
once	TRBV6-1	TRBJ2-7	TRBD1	CASTRTGLYEQYF	TGTGCCAGCACCAGGACAGGGCTCTACGAGCAGTACTTC
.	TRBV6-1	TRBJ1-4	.	CASSEGATNEKLFF	TGTGCCAGCAGTGAAGGAGCAACTAATGAAAAACTGTTTTTT
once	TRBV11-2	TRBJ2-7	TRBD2	CASSLAPGLAGNYEQYF	TGTGCCAGCAGCTTAGCCCCCGGACTAGCGGGAAACTACGAGCAGTACTTC
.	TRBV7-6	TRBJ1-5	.	CASSPGGGGDQPQHF	TGTGCCAGCAGCCCCGGGGGGGGTGGAGATCAGCCCCAGCATTTT
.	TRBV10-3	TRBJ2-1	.	CAISDPVQGPYNEQFF	TGTGCCATCAGTGACCCCGTGCAGGGTCCGTACAATGAGCAGTTCTTC
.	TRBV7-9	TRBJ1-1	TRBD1	CASSAPGQLNTEAFF	TGTGCCAGCAGCGCGCCGGGACAGTTGAACACTGAAGCTTTCTTT
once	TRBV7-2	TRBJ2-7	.	CASSLTVFSEQYF	TGTGCCAGCAGCTTAACAGTTTTCAGCGAGCAGTACTTC
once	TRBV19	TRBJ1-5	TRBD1	CASSIGQGDQPQHF	TGTGCCAGTAGTATAGGTCAGGGGGATCAGCCCCAGCATTTT
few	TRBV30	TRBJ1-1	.	CACLTYQLMNTEAFF	TGTGCCTGTTTAACCTATCAACTCATGAACACTGAAGCTTTCTTT
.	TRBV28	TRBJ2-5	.	CASSLAGSGYQETQYF	TGTGCCAGCAGTTTAGCGGGTAGCGGATACCAAGAGACCCAGTACTTC
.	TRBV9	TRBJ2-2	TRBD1	CASSDRGTNTGELFF	TGTGCCAGCAGTGACAGGGGGACGAACACCGGGGAGCTGTTTTTT
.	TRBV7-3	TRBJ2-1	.	CASSLQRNEQFF	TGTGCCAGCAGCTTACAGAGGAATGAGCAGTTCTTC
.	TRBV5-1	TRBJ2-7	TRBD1	CASSLYTGGYEQYF	TGCGCCAGCAGCTTATACACAGGGGGCTACGAGCAGTACTTC
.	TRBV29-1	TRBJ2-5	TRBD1	CSVDAGGGEQYF	TGCAGCGTTGACGCAGGGGGTGGGGAGCAGTACTTC
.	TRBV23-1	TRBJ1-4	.	CASSHQNPKLFF	TGCGCCAGCAGCCATCAGAACCCAAAACTGTTTTTT
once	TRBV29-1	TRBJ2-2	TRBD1	CSVLRDRGSTGELFF	TGCAGCGTTCTCCGGGACAGGGGGTCCACCGGGGAGCTGTTTTTT